The present T cell receptor (beta chain) was sequenced within a study of cytomegalovirus exposure and HLA in healthy donors. Study background: Within the Caucasian-associated ancestry cluster were roughly 82% of the roughly 380 genotyped donors.

With 3 bases removed from V and 5 bases from J, the gap between germline ends came to 8 bases. Per the germline V gene, CDR1 is LNHDA and CDR2 is SQIVND (reference sequence). CDR3 size: 14 residues. Primers included in the PCR were 60 Vbeta and 13 Jbeta primers. Using immunoSEQ multiplex PCR, the repertoire was profiled, and TCRdb retains in-frame clones only, with some absent. The sample totals about 39,000 clones. The genes are TRBV19 and TRBJ1-6; unclear D gene. The specimen was PBMCs. The clonotype originates from a male donor in good health and CMV-seronegative. The CDR3 bases are TGTGCCAGTAGTATCGTCGGAGATAATTCACCCCTCCACTTT. Its translation is CASSIVGDNSPLHF.